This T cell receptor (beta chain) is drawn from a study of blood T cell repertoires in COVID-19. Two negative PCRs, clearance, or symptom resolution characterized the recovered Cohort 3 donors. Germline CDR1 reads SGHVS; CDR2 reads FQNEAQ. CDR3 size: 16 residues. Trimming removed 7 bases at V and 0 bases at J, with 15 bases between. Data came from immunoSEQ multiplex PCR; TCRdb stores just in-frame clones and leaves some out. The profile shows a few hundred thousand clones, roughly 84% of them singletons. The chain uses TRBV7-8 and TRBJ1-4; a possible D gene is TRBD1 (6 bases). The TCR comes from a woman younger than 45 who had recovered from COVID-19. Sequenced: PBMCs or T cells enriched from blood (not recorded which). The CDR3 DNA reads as TGTGCCAGCAAGAGAGGCAGGGGAGCAACTAATGAAAAACTGTTTTTT. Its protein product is CASKRGRGATNEKLFF.